These T cell receptor beta chains were read from a single sample in a study of T cells in Graves' hyperthyroidism and ophthalmopathy. TCRdb fed the multiplex PCR reads into MiXCR, producing one record per CDR3 protein. Among some 690,000 distinct CDR3 sequences listed, 17% were seen once. Sample: blood. The receptors derive from a man between 50 and 59 years old with Graves' hyperthyroidism. CDR3s include the opening cysteine and the closing phenylalanine or tryptophan. D genes are given only for firm matches.

V: TRBV6-5; J: TRBJ2-1; D: NA; CDR3: CASSSTHGLNEQFF
V: TRBV6-1; J: TRBJ1-5; D: TRBD1; CDR3: CASRTGGMDSYQPQHF
V: TRBV19; J: TRBJ2-1; D: TRBD2; CDR3: CASRTTSGSYNEQFF
V: TRBV11-2; J: TRBJ2-3; D: TRBD1; CDR3: CASRGTANPDTQYF
V: TRBV30; J: TRBJ2-3; D: NA; CDR3: CAWSVSDTQYF
V: TRBV7-9; J: TRBJ2-2; D: TRBD1; CDR3: CASSLEQITGAASIRELFF
V: TRBV11-2; J: TRBJ2-3; D: TRBD2; CDR3: CASSQSAGDTDTQYF
V: TRBV5-1; J: TRBJ2-3; D: NA; CDR3: CASGGSVGITDTQYF
V: TRBV24-1; J: TRBJ2-2; D: NA; CDR3: CATTRGPNTGELFF
V: TRBV6-1; J: TRBJ1-1; D: NA; CDR3: CASNEGLARGKLF
V: TRBV2; J: TRBJ1-1; D: NA; CDR3: CASRQGLNTEAFF
V: TRBV6-1; J: TRBJ1-1; D: TRBD1; CDR3: CASSNDDRVGEAFF
V: TRBV7-9; J: TRBJ2-1; D: TRBD1; CDR3: CASSSGQGAFNEQFF
V: TRBV28; J: TRBJ2-1; D: TRBD1; CDR3: CASSSAAGTGANEQFF
V: TRBV6-5; J: TRBJ1-1; D: NA; CDR3: CASSYAKNTEALF
V: TRBV20-1; J: TRBJ2-7; D: NA; CDR3: CSALRGSGYEQYF
V: TRBV7-2; J: TRBJ1-1; D: TRBD1; CDR3: CASSSRQGSNTEAFF
V: TRBV20-1; J: TRBJ1-6; D: NA; CDR3: CSARPQAQSPLHF
V: TRBV19; J: TRBJ2-2; D: TRBD2; CDR3: CASSIRLADGELFF
V: TRBV6-5; J: TRBJ2-1; D: NA; CDR3: CASSYGSNYNEQFF
V: TRBV28; J: TRBJ1-2; D: TRBD1; CDR3: CASSLGQGKADTF
V: TRBV19; J: TRBJ2-7; D: NA; CDR3: CASSVPGRSYEQYF
V: TRBV5-1; J: TRBJ2-3; D: TRBD2; CDR3: CASSLASAGGLDTQYF
V: TRBV28; J: TRBJ2-5; D: NA; CDR3: CASSLGGAHQETQYF
V: TRBV6-1; J: TRBJ1-4; D: TRBD1; CDR3: CASRLSDRFEKLFF
V: TRBV9; J: TRBJ2-7; D: TRBD1; CDR3: CASSVGPGQWTYEQYF
V: TRBV2; J: TRBJ2-1; D: TRBD2; CDR3: CASNGAGGTSGRNEQFF
V: TRBV30; J: TRBJ2-7; D: TRBD2; CDR3: CAYERAGTSGSMYEQYF
V: TRBV20-1; J: TRBJ2-1; D: TRBD2; CDR3: CSARTSGRADNEQFF
V: TRBV12-3/TRBV12-4; J: TRBJ2-2; D: TRBD2; CDR3: CASVRGASGSYGELFF
V: TRBV28; J: TRBJ2-2; D: NA; CDR3: CASSFGGTPSGELFF
V: TRBV27; J: TRBJ2-7; D: NA; CDR3: CASSTLQAGAYEQYF
V: TRBV5-1; J: TRBJ2-1; D: NA; CDR3: CASSLWQGTNEQFF
V: TRBV6-5; J: TRBJ1-1; D: NA; CDR3: CASSYRTMNTEAFF
V: TRBV28; J: TRBJ2-7; D: TRBD2; CDR3: CASSARTSGPYEQYF